The 6 T cell receptor beta chains below all came from one sample that was sequenced in a study of T cells in Graves' hyperthyroidism and ophthalmopathy. It was RNA transcripts that yielded the amplified TCR beta CDR3 regions. The TCR CDR3 was amplified in a first-round RT-PCR using the HTBI primer set. Via MiXCR, TCRdb re-called the multiplex PCR reads, giving one row per CDR3 protein. The sample includes hundreds of thousands of distinct CDR3 sequences, around 42% of them seen just once. Source material: peripheral blood or thyroid tissue (not recorded which). Receptors were obtained from a woman aged 18-29 years with Graves' hyperthyroidism.

On this clonotype itself: It is likely a read error, because the conserved phenylalanine at the end of the CDR3 is missing. The DNA is left out, because the CDR3 cannot be placed on it with certainty; the CDR3 is given as TCRdb lists it. V is TRBV7-8 and J is TRBJ2-6. The CDR3 comprises 8 residues, both ends counted. Germline-derived CDR1 and CDR2 are SGHVS and FQNEAQ. CDR3 amino acids: CASGPKTS.

About this clonotype: A far larger clone is one base from this, pointing to a likely read error. The rearrangement links TRBV25-1 to TRBJ1-2; 9 nucleotides align to TRBD1. After removal of 6 bases from V and 5 bases from J, the junction contained 7 bases not matched to a gene. The germline V gene encodes CDR1 MGHDK and CDR2 SYGVNS. CDR3 length: 14 residues. CDR3 protein: CASSPGQGKYGYTF. The DNA of the CDR3 is TGTGCCAGCAGCCCGGGACAGGGAAAGTATGGCTACACCTTC.

The V and J genes are TRBV2 and TRBJ1-5; 9 bases align to TRBD1. Germline CDR1 SNHLY, CDR2 FYNNEI. The CDR3 length is 14 residues. Losses at the gene ends were 11 bases for V and 4 bases for J; bases not matched to a gene: 9. This chain's CDR3 is CALSPDRGNQPQHF. CDR3 nucleotide sequence: TGTGCCCTCAGTCCGGACAGGGGTAATCAGCCCCAGCATTTT.

This clonotype was recorded many times. The chain links TRBV19 to TRBJ2-5, with TRBD2 identical over 10 bases. Trimming took 8 bases from V and 2 from J; bases not matched to a gene: 2. Germline CDR1 is LNHDA and CDR2 is SQIVND (reference sequence). This CDR3 has 13 amino acids. Here the CDR3 DNA reads TGTGCCAGTGGGACTAGCGATCAAGAGACCCAGTACTTC. It codes for CASGTSDQETQYF.

In its sample, this clonotype was seen once. Being one base from a much bigger clone, this may be a read error. This rearrangement joins TRBV11-2 to TRBJ2-5, with 7 bases aligning to TRBD2. Germline values: CDR1 SGHAT, CDR2 FQNNGV. The CDR3 is 13 residues long. Trimming at V came to 5 bases and at J to 7 bases, leaving 7 bases not matched to a gene. This chain's CDR3 is CASSPLGGGTQYF. The DNA of the CDR3 is TGTGCCAGCAGCCCCCTAGGCGGGGGGACCCAGTACTTC.

This clonotype occurred a few times. The V gene is TRBV7-9, the J gene TRBJ1-2, with 7 bases lining up with TRBD1. Germline V lookup: CDR1 SEHNR, CDR2 FQNEAQ (reference sequence). The J segment lost 2 bases and the V segment lost 8 bases, leaving 8 bases of the junction unmatched. This CDR3 is 14 amino acids long. The CDR3 here is CASRGTAENYGYTF. CDR3 coding DNA: TGTGCCAGCCGGGGGACAGCGGAAAACTATGGCTACACCTTC.